Presented here are 8 T cell receptor beta chains from one specimen sequenced in a study of cytomegalovirus exposure and HLA in healthy donors. The PCR employed 60 Vbeta primers together with 13 Jbeta primers. The protocol was immunoSEQ multiplex PCR, while the TCRdb copy is restricted to in-frame clones and leaves out a portion. The data contain tens of thousands of clones, approximately 78% of them singletons. Material for sequencing was PBMCs. The receptors come from a woman between 40 and 50 years old in good health and CMV-seropositive.

On this clone: At one boundary the junction diverges from the germline segment, which might be a read error. The J gene is TRBJ2-5, the V gene TRBV7-9, with a tentative D call TRBD2 (5 bases). The germline V gene has CDR1 SEHNR and CDR2 FQNEAQ (reference sequence). The CDR3 is 11 residues long. The CDR3 DNA sequence: TGTGCCAGCAGCGTAGCTAGCCGACAGTACTTC. Protein product: CASSVASRQYF.

The chain carries TRBV2 and TRBJ2-1; 9 nucleotides line up with TRBD2. The CDR3 runs to 15 residues. Germline-derived CDR1 and CDR2 are SNHLY and FYNNEI. The J segment lost 2 bases and the V segment lost 4 bases, leaving 3 bases of the junction unmatched. DNA for the CDR3: TGTGCCAGCAGTGCGGCGGGAGGGCCCTACAATGAGCAGTTCTTC. It is translated as CASSAAGGPYNEQFF.

V usage is TRBV4-2 and J usage is TRBJ2-7, with D tentatively TRBD1 (6 bases). The CDR3 consists of 14 residues. V was trimmed by 0 bases and J by 6 bases, leaving 12 bases between them. The germline V gene encodes CDR1 LGHNA and CDR2 YNFKEQ. The CDR3 sequence: CASSQDSQGSEQYF. The CDR3 DNA reads TGTGCCAGCAGCCAAGACTCACAGGGCTCCGAGCAGTACTTC.

As regards this clone: At one end the junction does not follow the germline gene, possibly because of a read error. The chain combines TRBV7-9 with TRBJ2-7; D may be TRBD2 (5 bases). CDR3 size: 14 residues. Germline loops: CDR1 SEHNR, CDR2 FQNEAQ (reference sequence). CDR3 residues: CSSSGEGLASGQYF. DNA of the CDR3: TGTTCCAGCAGCGGCGAGGGCTTAGCTTCCGGGCAGTACTTC.

V gene TRBV19 combines with J gene TRBJ2-3; D is ambiguous. The CDR3 covers 15 residues. Deletions cut 5 bases from V and 5 bases from J, with 17 bases between. Germline loops: CDR1 LNHDA, CDR2 SQIVND (reference sequence). CDR3 nucleotide sequence: TGTGCCAGTAGTCGCTACTCCATATCGGGAGATACGCAGTATTTT. It codes for CASSRYSISGDTQYF.

This chain uses TRBV7-2 with TRBJ1-2; 8 bases are shared with TRBD1. CDR3 length: 16 amino acids. The ends lost 1 base at V and 6 bases at J; junction bases unmatched: 10. Per the germline V gene, CDR1 is SGHTA and CDR2 is FQGNSA. CDR3 in amino acids: CASSLGRTGGSNGYTF. DNA of the CDR3: TGTGCCAGCAGCTTAGGGCGCACAGGGGGTTCGAATGGCTACACCTTC. Full variable domain (rest looked up from reference TRBV7-2 and TRBJ1-2): GAGVSQSPSNKVTEKGKDVELRCDPISGHTALYWYRQSLGQGLEFLIYFQGNSAPDKSGLPSDRFSAERTGGSVSTLTIQRTQQEDSAVYLCASSLGRTGGSNGYTFGSGTRLTVV.

The rearrangement uses TRBV29-1 and TRBJ1-1, with D perhaps matching TRBD1 (6 bases). With 6 bases removed from V and 4 bases from J, the gap between germline ends came to 15 bases. CDR1 and CDR2 from the germline V gene are SQVTM and ANQGSEA. The CDR3 covers 13 residues. In DNA form, the CDR3 reads TGCAGCGTCGGCAGCACAGGGCTCACTGAAGCTTTCTTT. As protein: CSVGSTGLTEAFF.

This clone occurred a few times. The chain recombines TRBV10-3 with TRBJ2-7; TRBD1 is a possible D gene (7 bases). The CDR3 has 13 amino acids. The germline V and J ends were trimmed by 10 bases and 6 bases, with 19 bases remaining between them. Germline V gene data show CDR1 as ENHRY and CDR2 as SYGVKD. The CDR3 sequence: CATRKEGAGEQYF. As DNA, the CDR3 is TGTGCCACCCGAAAGGAGGGGGCTGGCGAGCAGTACTTC.